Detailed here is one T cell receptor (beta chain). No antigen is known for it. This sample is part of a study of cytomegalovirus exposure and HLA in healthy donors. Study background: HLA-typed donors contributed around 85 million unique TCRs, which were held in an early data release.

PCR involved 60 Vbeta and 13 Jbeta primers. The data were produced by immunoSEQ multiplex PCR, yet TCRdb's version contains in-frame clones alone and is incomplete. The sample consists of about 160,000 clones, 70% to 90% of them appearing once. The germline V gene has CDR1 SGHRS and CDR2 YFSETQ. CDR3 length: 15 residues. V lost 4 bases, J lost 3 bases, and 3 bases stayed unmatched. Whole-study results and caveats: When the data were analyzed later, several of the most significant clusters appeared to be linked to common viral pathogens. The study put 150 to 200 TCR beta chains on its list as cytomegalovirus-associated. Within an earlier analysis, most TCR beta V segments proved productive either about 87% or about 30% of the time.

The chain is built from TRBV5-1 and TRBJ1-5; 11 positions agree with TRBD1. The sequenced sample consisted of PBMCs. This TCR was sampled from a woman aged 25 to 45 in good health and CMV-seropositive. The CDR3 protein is CASSAGQGDNQPQHF. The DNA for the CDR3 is TGCGCCAGCAGCGCGGGACAGGGGGACAATCAGCCCCAGCATTTT.